Each of the 21 T cell receptor beta chains below was sequenced from the same sample in a study of blood T cell repertoires in COVID-19. Assay used: immunoSEQ multiplex PCR; TCRdb lists only in-frame clones, some missing. The repertoire has fewer than 400,000 clones, approximately 87% of them found once; the top ten carry roughly 9.4%. The sample was PBMCs or T cells enriched from blood (not recorded which). These receptor sequences come from a woman between 50 and 59 years old who had recovered from COVID-19.

The V gene is TRBV6-5, the J gene TRBJ2-7; a possible D gene is TRBD2 (5 bases). The CDR3 covers 14 residues. Germline V gene lookup returns CDR1 MNHEY and CDR2 SVGAGI. V gave up 7 bases and J gave up 6 bases, with 19 bases separating them. Here the CDR3 reads CASTGEGIPSEQYF. CDR3 bases: TGTGCCAGCACCGGCGAGGGCATCCCCTCCGAGCAGTACTTC.

CDR3 bases: TGTGCCAGCAGTGATCGGGGCGACAGGAGCCCCTATGGGCAGTACTTC. This sequence encodes CASSDRGDRSPYGQYF. The genes are TRBV28 and TRBJ2-7; maybe TRBD1 (6 bases). Germline V gives CDR1 MDHEN, CDR2 SYDVKM. The V end lost 5 bases, the J end lost 9 bases, and 26 bases lay between the germline ends. The CDR3 is 16 residues long.

V and J are TRBV5-1 and TRBJ2-1; 9 nucleotides match TRBD1. This CDR3 comprises 15 residues. CDR1 SGHRS and CDR2 YFSETQ come from the germline V gene. V lost 5 bases, J lost 9 bases, and 12 bases stayed unmatched. CDR3 in DNA: TGCGCCAGCAGAAGGCCGGGACAGGGTTCTTTTGAGCAGTTCTTC. Translating it yields CASRRPGQGSFEQFF.

The CDR3 bases are TGTGCCAGCAGTGAAGCTTCTGGGCTTTGGGAAAAACTGTTTTTT. This codes for CASSEASGLWEKLFF. The chain has TRBV6-1 and TRBJ1-4; no definite D call. CDR3 length: 15 amino acids. Trimming cost V 0 bases and J 8 bases, with 13 bases left between them. Germline CDR1 reads MNHNS; CDR2 reads SASEGT.

This chain uses TRBV6-5 with TRBJ2-3; TRBD2 is a possible D gene (6 bases). V lost 4 bases, J lost 5 bases, and 16 bases lay in between. The CDR3 sequence is 15 residues long. The germline CDR1 and CDR2 sequences are MNHEY and SVGAGI. The CDR3 DNA is TGTGCCAGCAGTTGGCGCGGGCGGGACCAAGATACGCAGTATTTT. Translated: CASSWRGRDQDTQYF.

The V gene is TRBV15, the J gene TRBJ2-1, with TRBD2 matching 12 bases. The CDR3 extends over 14 amino acids. The junction had 7 bases not matched to a gene; V was cut back by 2 bases and J by 14 bases. Germline loops: CDR1 LNHNV, CDR2 YYDKDF (reference sequence). The CDR3 nucleotides read TGTGCCACCAGCAGAAGCGGACTAGCGGGGATGAAGTTCTTC. Amino acids: CATSRSGLAGMKFF.

The chain is built from TRBV9 and TRBJ2-7; the D gene is possibly TRBD2 (5 bases). Between the trimmed V and J ends, which lost 4 bases and 6 bases, there was a span of 8 bases. Germline V gene lookup returns CDR1 SGDLS and CDR2 YYNGEE. CDR3 length: 11 amino acids. The CDR3 coding sequence is TGTGCCAGCAGCCATGGAGGCGAGCAGTACTTC. As protein: CASSHGGEQYF.

The V call is TRBV3-1 (or the pseudogene TRBV3-2), the J call TRBJ1-1; 12 bases line up with TRBD1. Trimming at V came to 1 base and at J to 4 bases, leaving 4 bases not matched to a gene. Germline V lookup: CDR1 LGHDT, CDR2 YNNKEL (reference sequence). The CDR3 has 16 residues. In nucleotides, the CDR3 is TGTGCCAGCAGCCAAGGGGGACAGGGGGCGAGCACTGAAGCTTTCTTT. Translating gives CASSQGGQGASTEAFF.

This chain uses TRBV6-1 with TRBJ2-3; D remains ambiguous. Germline V gene sequence: CDR1 MNHNS, CDR2 SASEGT. CDR3 size: 15 residues. V lost 2 bases, J lost 2 bases, and 11 bases lay in between. The CDR3 sequence is CASSELAEPTDTQYF. The CDR3 nucleotides read TGTGCCAGCAGTGAATTGGCGGAGCCCACAGATACGCAGTATTTT.

The J gene is TRBJ1-1, the V gene TRBV7-8; 9 bases line up with TRBD1. CDR3 size: 16 residues. Per germline, CDR1 SGHVS and CDR2 FQNEAQ. V was pared by 5 bases and J by 0 bases, with 7 bases of the junction left unmatched. The CDR3 region has the DNA TGTGCCAGCAGCCCGGGACAGGGCCGGATGAACACTGAAGCTTTCTTT. Translating gives CASSPGQGRMNTEAFF.

The chain links TRBV25-1 to TRBJ1-6; D not certain. In germline, CDR1 is MGHDK, CDR2 SYGVNS. Trimming removed 3 bases from V and 9 bases from J, with 15 bases in between. This CDR3 has 15 amino acids. The CDR3 region is CASSEWSAGSSPLHF. DNA for the CDR3: TGTGCCAGCAGTGAGTGGTCAGCAGGTAGTTCACCCCTCCACTTT.

This clone came up a few times. This chain links TRBV27 with TRBJ1-2; 7 bases fit TRBD1. CDR3 size: 14 residues. Trimming at V came to 6 bases and at J to 4 bases, leaving 8 bases not matched to a gene. Per the germline V gene, CDR1 is MNHEY and CDR2 is SMNVEV (reference sequence). The CDR3 DNA reads as TGTGCCAGCAGGAGGGGGCCGGGTGTCTATGGCTACACCTTC. As protein: CASRRGPGVYGYTF.

Only one count was recorded for this clone. The sample holds other DNA sequences that translate to the same CDR3. The V call is TRBV10-3, the J call TRBJ1-1; D is undetermined. Trimming removed 2 bases from V and 1 base from J, with 8 bases in between. In germline, CDR1 is ENHRY, CDR2 SYGVKD. CDR3 size: 14 residues. This CDR3 reads CAISERQENTEAFF. The CDR3 DNA reads TGTGCCATCAGTGAGCGGCAGGAGAACACTGAAGCTTTCTTT.

The rearrangement links TRBV5-1 to TRBJ2-5, with D perhaps matching TRBD2 (7 bases). The CDR3 consists of 18 residues. V shed 4 bases and J shed 5 bases, with 27 bases lying between them. Germline V gives CDR1 SGHRS, CDR2 YFSETQ. The CDR3 protein is CASSPGASGIASGETQYF. CDR3 in DNA: TGCGCCAGCAGCCCGGGGGCTAGCGGCATCGCCTCCGGGGAGACCCAGTACTTC.

The chain recombines TRBV4-2 with TRBJ2-5; D may be TRBD2 (6 bases). V lost 1 base and J 5 bases, leaving 17 bases between the germline ends. This CDR3 contains 16 residues. Germline V gene data show CDR1 as LGHNA and CDR2 as YNFKEQ. The CDR3 sequence is CASSQVARGSLETQYF. DNA for the CDR3: TGTGCCAGCAGCCAAGTTGCCCGGGGGTCCTTGGAGACCCAGTACTTC.

V usage is TRBV24-1 and J usage is TRBJ1-1; possibly TRBD1 for D (5 bases). The germline gives CDR1 KGHDR, CDR2 SFDVKD. Trimming removed 5 bases at V and 3 bases at J, with 12 bases between. The CDR3 runs to 14 residues. CDR3: CATSAGDADTEAFF. CDR3 nucleotides: TGTGCCACCAGTGCGGGGGACGCGGACACTGAAGCTTTCTTT.

The chain links TRBV1 to TRBJ2-6; the tabulated D call, TRBD1, remains unverified against the DNA. TRBV1 corresponds to a pseudogene. This CDR3 has 17 residues. The chain's CDR3 is CTSSQVLTVSGANVLTF. The CDR3, as DNA: TGCACCAGCAGCCAAGTCTTGACAGTCTCTGGGGCCAACGTCCTGACTTTC.

This clone was observed a single time. The genes are TRBV29-1 and TRBJ1-2; a possible D gene is TRBD1 (6 bases). The germline CDR1 and CDR2 sequences are SQVTM and ANQGSEA. V lost 8 bases, J lost 10 bases, and 17 bases lay in between. There are 11 residues in the CDR3. CDR3 nucleotides: TGCAGCTCCCTGGGGGCGGATGACTACACCTTC. Protein sequence: CSSLGADDYTF.

The chain links TRBV30 to TRBJ2-3, with 12 bases lining up with TRBD2. This CDR3 contains 16 residues. Losses at the gene ends were 4 bases for V and 1 base for J; bases not matched to a gene: 6. The germline V gene has CDR1 GTSNPN and CDR2 SVGIG (reference sequence). The CDR3 DNA reads as TGTGCCTGGAAGAGTTGGACTAGCGGGGGCACAGATACGCAGTATTTT. It specifies CAWKSWTSGGTDTQYF.

The gene calls are TRBV28 and TRBJ1-2; D is uncertain. V lost 4 bases, J lost 7 bases, and 10 bases lay in between. This CDR3 has 12 amino acids. Germline V lookup: CDR1 MDHEN, CDR2 SYDVKM. Here the CDR3 reads CASSSKGGGYTF. The DNA of the CDR3 is TGTGCCAGCAGTTCCAAAGGCGGTGGCTACACCTTC.

The V call is TRBV3-1 (or the pseudogene TRBV3-2), the J call TRBJ1-5; perhaps TRBD1 as D (5 bases). This CDR3 has 13 amino acids. Trimming cost V 1 base and J 6 bases, with 7 bases left between them. The V gene's germline CDR1 is LGHDT and CDR2 YNNKEL (reference sequence). The CDR3 coding sequence is TGTGCCAGCAGCCAAGGCAGGGCTCAGCCCCAGCATTTT. It codes for CASSQGRAQPQHF.